These T cell receptor beta chains were read from a single sample in a study of OX40 agonist ivuxolimab in advanced cancers. Profiling relied on immunoSEQ multiplex PCR, and the TCRdb table lists in-frame clones only, not all of them. Of about 21,000 clones detected, about 87% appear once; the ten largest clones hold about 17%. The specimen comprised CD4+ or CD8+ T cells sorted from blood, sampled in a trial of the OX40 agonist ivuxolimab. The receptors were gathered from an adult with an advanced solid tumor such as melanoma, head and neck, liver or kidney cancer. Both conserved end residues are part of each CDR3. D genes are given only for firm matches. The size of a clone is reported for some rows only, either as once, few or many, or as a class for expanded clones.

14	-	-	TRBV25-1	TRBJ1-3	CASIASSLGNTIYF	TGTGCCAGCATAGCGTCCAGCCTTGGAAACACCATATATTTT
13	-	-	TRBV6-4	TRBJ1-6	CASTRPGRVGLHF	TGTGCCAGCACCCGACCGGGCAGGGTAGGTCTCCACTTT
15	-	-	TRBV4-3	TRBJ1-1	CASSQDRTGNTEAFF	TGCGCCAGCAGCCAAGACCGGACGGGGAACACTGAAGCTTTCTTT
14	-	-	TRBV27	TRBJ1-5	CASSLGVSNQPQHF	TGTGCCAGCAGTTTAGGAGTCTCCAATCAGCCCCAGCATTTT
13	-	-	TRBV4-3	TRBJ1-1	CASSSKGNTEAFF	TGCGCCAGCAGTTCTAAGGGGAACACTGAAGCTTTCTTT
14	few	-	TRBV7-8	TRBJ2-7	CASSLERSNYEQYF	TGTGCCAGCAGCCTGGAGCGCAGCAACTACGAGCAGTACTTC
14	-	-	TRBV11-2	TRBJ1-5	CASSLEMGNQPQHF	TGTGCCAGCAGCTTAGAGATGGGCAATCAGCCCCAGCATTTT
15	-	-	TRBV30	TRBJ1-5	CAWSVEGRNNQPQHF	TGTGCCTGGAGTGTAGAGGGTCGGAACAATCAGCCCCAGCATTTT
13	-	-	TRBV27	TRBJ1-6	CASAQSYNSPLHF	TGTGCCAGTGCCCAGAGCTATAATTCACCCCTCCACTTT
16	-	TRBD1	TRBV7-8	TRBJ1-5	CASSPIQGSSNQPQHF	TGTGCCAGCAGCCCTATACAGGGGTCGAGCAATCAGCCCCAGCATTTT
14	-	-	TRBV11-2	TRBJ1-3	CASSLGVSGNTIYF	TGTGCCAGCAGCTTAGGGGTCTCTGGAAACACCATATATTTT
18	-	-	TRBV19	TRBJ2-4	CASSPPPGWNKAKNIQYF	TGTGCCAGTAGTCCTCCCCCCGGGTGGAATAAAGCCAAAAACATTCAGTACTTC
11	-	-	TRBV5-4	TRBJ1-1	CASSLNTEAFF	TGTGCCAGCAGCTTGAACACTGAAGCTTTCTTT
15	-	-	TRBV10-3	TRBJ2-1	CAISEGGLLYNEQFF	TGTGCCATCAGTGAAGGGGGGTTACTCTACAATGAGCAGTTCTTC
13	-	-	TRBV11-2	TRBJ1-1	CASSLGRNTEAFF	TGTGCCAGCAGCTTAGGACGTAACACTGAAGCTTTCTTT
14	-	-	TRBV6-5	TRBJ2-1	CASSYPSAYNEQFF	TGTGCCAGCAGTTACCCCAGCGCCTACAATGAGCAGTTCTTC
13	-	-	TRBV30	TRBJ2-7	CAWSVGNLFEQYF	TGTGCCTGGAGTGTTGGCAACCTATTCGAGCAGTACTTC
12	-	-	TRBV6-5	TRBJ1-2	CASAPTNYGYTF	TGTGCCAGTGCCCCGACTAACTATGGCTACACCTTC
16	-	-	TRBV25-1	TRBJ1-6	CASRAPWARVGSPLHF	TGTGCCAGCAGGGCCCCCTGGGCCAGGGTGGGCTCACCCCTCCACTTT
15	-	TRBD2	TRBV6-1	TRBJ2-3	CASSKTSGGADTQYF	TGTGCCAGCAGTAAGACTAGCGGGGGGGCAGATACGCAGTATTTT
13	-	TRBD2	TRBV19	TRBJ2-5	CASTSRGKETQYF	TGTGCCAGTACCTCGCGGGGGAAGGAGACCCAGTACTTC
11	-	-	TRBV4-1	TRBJ1-1	CASSQDYEAFF	TGCGCCAGCAGCCAAGATTATGAAGCTTTCTTT
14	-	TRBD1	TRBV5-6	TRBJ1-2	CASSFRTGGYGYTF	TGTGCCAGCAGCTTCAGGACAGGCGGCTATGGCTACACCTTC
13	-	TRBD1	TRBV25-1	TRBJ1-1	CASRGQGATEAFF	TGTGCCAGCAGAGGACAGGGGGCCACTGAAGCTTTCTTT
14	-	TRBD1	TRBV28	TRBJ1-2	CASSGGQDVYGYTF	TGTGCCAGCAGTGGGGGACAGGACGTCTATGGCTACACCTTC
15	-	-	TRBV7-8	TRBJ2-7	CASSLDSPWDKGLYF	TGTGCCAGCAGCTTAGACAGCCCCTGGGATAAGGGACTGTACTTC
15	-	-	TRBV5-1	TRBJ1-1	CASSLIPGGRTEAFF	TGCGCCAGCAGCCTCATCCCGGGGGGGAGAACTGAAGCTTTCTTT
14	-	-	TRBV28	TRBJ1-3	CASSLGGSGNTIYF	TGTGCCAGCAGTTTGGGAGGCTCTGGAAACACCATATATTTT
16	-	TRBD2	TRBV19	TRBJ2-5	CASSPGERGGGETQYF	TGTGCCAGTTCCCCTGGGGAGCGGGGGGGAGGAGAGACCCAGTACTTC
13	-	-	TRBV7-9	TRBJ1-1	CASSLEKGTEAFF	TGTGCCAGCAGCTTAGAAAAGGGGACAGAAGCTTTCTTT
14	-	-	TRBV6-1	TRBJ1-1	CASSPQGPNTEAFF	TGTGCCAGCAGTCCCCAGGGGCCCAACACTGAAGCTTTCTTT
14	-	-	TRBV27	TRBJ1-5	CASSLQGPDQPQHF	TGTGCCAGCAGTTTACAGGGGCCGGATCAGCCCCAGCATTTT
13	once	-	TRBV5-8	TRBJ2-1	CASGEISYNEQFF	TGTGCCAGCGGGGAAATCTCCTACAATGAGCAGTTCTTC
14	-	TRBD1	TRBV9	TRBJ1-6	CASSKQTGNSPLHF	TGTGCCAGCAGCAAACAGACAGGGAACTCACCCCTCCACTTT
11	-	-	TRBV19	TRBJ2-2	CATRETGELFF	TGTGCCACCAGGGAGACCGGGGAGCTGTTTTTT
11	-	-	TRBV25-1	TRBJ2-7	CASTSDYEQYF	TGTGCCAGTACATCTGACTACGAGCAGTACTTC
11	-	-	TRBV20-1	TRBJ1-1	CSAGHNTEAFF	TGCAGTGCGGGACATAACACTGAAGCTTTCTTT
15	few	TRBD1	TRBV7-3	TRBJ2-5	CASSLAGTGEETQYF	TGTGCCAGCAGCTTAGCGGGGACAGGGGAAGAGACCCAGTACTTC
12	-	-	TRBV28	TRBJ1-1	CASSLVVTEAFF	TGTGCCAGCAGTTTAGTAGTTACTGAAGCTTTCTTT
16	-	-	TRBV7-8	TRBJ1-5	CASSIHRASSGQPQHF	TGTGCCAGCAGCATACACCGGGCCTCAAGCGGGCAGCCCCAGCATTTT
14	-	-	TRBV7-9	TRBJ2-5	CASRQTRGQETQYF	TGTGCCAGCAGACAAACAAGGGGCCAAGAGACCCAGTACTTC
12	-	-	TRBV18	TRBJ2-1	CASSPTRGEQFF	TGTGCCAGCTCACCTACGAGGGGGGAGCAGTTCTTC